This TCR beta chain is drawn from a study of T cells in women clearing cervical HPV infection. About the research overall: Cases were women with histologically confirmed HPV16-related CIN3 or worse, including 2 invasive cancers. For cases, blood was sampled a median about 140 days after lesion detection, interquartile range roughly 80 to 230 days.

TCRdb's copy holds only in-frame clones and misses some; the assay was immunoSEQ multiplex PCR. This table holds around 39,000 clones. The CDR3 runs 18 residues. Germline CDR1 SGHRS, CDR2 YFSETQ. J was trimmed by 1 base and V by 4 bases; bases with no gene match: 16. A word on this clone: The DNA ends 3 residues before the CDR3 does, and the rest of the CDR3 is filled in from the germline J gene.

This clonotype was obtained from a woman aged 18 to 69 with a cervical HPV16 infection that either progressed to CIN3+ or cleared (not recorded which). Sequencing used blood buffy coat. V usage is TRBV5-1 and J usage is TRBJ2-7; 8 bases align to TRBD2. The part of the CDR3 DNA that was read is TGCGCCAGCAGCCCATCAATTCCGGGGGGGCTTTCTTCCTACGAG. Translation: CASSPSIPGGLSSYE. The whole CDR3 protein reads CASSPSIPGGLSSYEQYF.